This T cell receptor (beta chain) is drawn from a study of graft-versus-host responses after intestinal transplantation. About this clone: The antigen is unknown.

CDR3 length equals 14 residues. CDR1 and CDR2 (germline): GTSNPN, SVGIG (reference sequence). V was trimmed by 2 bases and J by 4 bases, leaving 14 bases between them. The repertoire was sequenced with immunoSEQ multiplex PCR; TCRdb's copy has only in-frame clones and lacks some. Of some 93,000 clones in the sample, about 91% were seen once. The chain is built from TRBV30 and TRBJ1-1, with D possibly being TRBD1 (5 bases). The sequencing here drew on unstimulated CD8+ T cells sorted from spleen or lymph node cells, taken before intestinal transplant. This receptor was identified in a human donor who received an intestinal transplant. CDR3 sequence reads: CAWSKGAGSTEAFF. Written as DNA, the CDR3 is TGTGCCTGGAGTAAAGGGGCCGGGAGCACTGAAGCTTTCTTT.